This T cell receptor beta chain was recovered during a study of T cells in Graves' hyperthyroidism and ophthalmopathy (dated by TCRdb to 2018 to 2020). Notes on the research overall: A discovery cohort of fewer than 110 patients, approximately 45 with Graves' ophthalmopathy and over 55 with stable Graves' hyperthyroidism, was used to find distinguishing TCR V-J signatures. In addition, the study compared T-cell repertoires in thyroid tissue and in blood from six Graves' hyperthyroidism patients. Whether ophthalmopathy could be predicted prospectively was tested in an independent validation cohort made up of approximately 19 hyperthyroidism patients plus 17 patients who later progressed to ophthalmopathy. According to the paper, TCR Vbeta CDR3 sequencing was carried out on 120 to 150 peripheral blood samples, which came from fewer than 50 ophthalmopathy, 70 to 80 hyperthyroidism and roughly 17 progressor patients. The 85 to 100 discovery patients were randomly split 7:3 into training and test sets. After blood sampling, hyperthyroidism patients were treated with methimazole at a starting dose of 30 mg daily, and ophthalmopathy patients were treated with high-dose intravenous methylprednisolone. Points the paper makes about the study in general: Most expanded thyroid clonotypes (frequency above 0.001) were also detected in blood, suggesting blood repertoires may reflect thyroid immune responses. Sample size was not statistically predetermined, and blinding of investigators to group allocation was not performed. A 13 V-J signature model separated ophthalmopathy from stable hyperthyroidism, with 87.88% sensitivity and 81% to 83% specificity in cross-validation and 80%/75% in testing. In validation, progression to ophthalmopathy was predicted by the model with approximately 67% sensitivity and nearly 75% specificity, a median of around 6.5 months before onset.

Graves' hyperthyroidism was defined as stable when no progression to ophthalmopathy occurred over 18 months of follow-up. Hyperthyroidism patients were newly diagnosed, had a disease duration of under 2 months, and were aged 18 to 65 years. Patients with uncontrolled infections, other autoimmune diseases, pregnancy or lactation were excluded. Clinical symptoms, serum thyroxine and TRAb, thyroid ultrasound, and orbital computed tomography formed the basis for the diagnoses. Total RNA was extracted with Trizol reagent, and quality was checked on an Agilent 2100 Bioanalyzer. V is reduced by 5 bases and J by 0 bases, leaving a spacing of 25 bases between them. There are 19 amino acids in the CDR3, from cysteine to phenylalanine inclusive. Only the CDR3 part of the read is kept: 57 bases, read in frame from the first base. TCR beta CDR3 regions were amplified from RNA transcripts. The first round of RT-PCR for the TCR CDR3 was performed with the HTBI primer set and the Qiagen OneStep RT-PCR kit. A second multiplex PCR round built the libraries, followed by size selection and purification. Libraries were sequenced paired-end with 100 bp reads on an Illumina HiSeq2000. Turning to the authors' computational methods: SOAPnuke was used to process the raw data, throwing out any read that contained adapters or uncalled bases, had a mean Phred below 15, or lacked an exact constant-primer or identifier match. High-quality paired reads were merged with COPE v1.2.5, and unique nucleotide sequences were defined as clonotypes. MiTCR v1.1 was used to align clonotypes to the IMGT TRBV, TRBD and TRBJ reference segments. Only V-J combinations with frequency above 0.0001, covering about 99% of repertoires, were analysed. The TCS score was defined as the ratio of F50 (clonal expansion) to E x V (chaos), calculated using BLOSUM62-based TCRdist between CDR3 peptides within each V-J. Welch's t-statistics and random forest reduced 514 V-J features to 10 to 15, which were used in a naive Bayes classifier (R e1071). The similarity between thyroid and blood repertoires was quantified using the Morisita-Horn index. Starting from the raw public reads, TCRdb applied fastp trimming at Q25, assembled clones with MiXCR and retained in-frame beta chains. Every CDR3 protein is listed once, alongside the most common genes and DNA of its rows. The V and J calls were not made by the authors but by TCRdb's processing. The sample table contains approximately 49,000 distinct CDR3 sequences; only one count was recorded for 45% to 65% of them. About 35% of the sample rests with the top ten.

The sample holds a few counts of this clonotype. No cognate antigen has been identified for it. The record has no base qualities; no much larger clone is one base away. The source material was peripheral blood or thyroid tissue (not recorded which). The rearranged segments are TRBV12-3 or TRBV12-4 and TRBJ1-2; the D gene is perhaps TRBD1, on 6 matching bases. The clonotype comes from a man younger than 35 with Graves' hyperthyroidism. CDR3 loop: CASSPISLFRGGTNYGYTF. The sequenced DNA: TGTGCCAGCAGTCCTATATCCCTGTTTAGGGGGGGGACTAACTATGGCTACACCTTC.